The present TCR beta chain was sequenced within a study of patients and donors after allogeneic stem cell transplantation. The table lists this clonotype with a few counts. The CDR3 runs 16 residues. In germline, CDR1 is DFQATT, CDR2 SNEGSKA (reference sequence). V was cut by 3 bases and J by 7 bases, with 24 bases left in between. TCRdb itself ran the RT-PCR reads through MiXCR, one entry per CDR3 protein. The sample comprises about a million distinct CDR3 sequences, about a sixth of which are singletons, and 6% rests with the top ten. The sequenced sample consisted of blood, either unsorted or a sorted T cell fraction (not recorded which). This TCR came from a human donor who was either an allogeneic HSCT recipient or a stem cell or donor lymphocyte infusion donor (not recorded which). It is not recorded whose cells these are; they may come from a transplant donor. The V and J genes are TRBV20-1 and TRBJ1-2; no firm D call. The CDR3 bases are TGCAGTGCTAGTGGTGTTAGCGGCAAAGGCGCGGGTGGCTACACCTTC. Translation gives CSASGVSGKGAGGYTF.